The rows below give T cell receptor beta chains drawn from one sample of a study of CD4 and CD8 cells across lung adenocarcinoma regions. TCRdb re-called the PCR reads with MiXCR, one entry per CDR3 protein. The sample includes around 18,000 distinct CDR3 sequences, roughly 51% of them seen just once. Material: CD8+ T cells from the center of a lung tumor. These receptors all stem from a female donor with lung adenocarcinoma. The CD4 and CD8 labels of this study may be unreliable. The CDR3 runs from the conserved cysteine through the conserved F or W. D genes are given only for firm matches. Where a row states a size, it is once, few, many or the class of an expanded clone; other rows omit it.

cdr3_aa: CASSGSHNAQFF
cdr3_nt: TGTGCCAGCAGTGGGAGCCACAATGCGCAGTTCTTC
v_call: TRBV6-1
clone_size: NA
d_call: NA
j_call: TRBJ2-1

cdr3_aa: CASSSGGLDNEQFF
cdr3_nt: TGTGCCAGCAGTTCGGGGGGGCTCGACAATGAGCAGTTCTTC
v_call: TRBV6-5
clone_size: NA
d_call: TRBD2
j_call: TRBJ2-1

cdr3_aa: CASTWDPYQETQYF
cdr3_nt: TGTGCCAGCACCTGGGACCCGTACCAAGAGACCCAGTACTTC
v_call: TRBV6-1
clone_size: many
d_call: NA
j_call: TRBJ2-5

cdr3_aa: CASSRTSGGAVTDTQYF
cdr3_nt: TGTGCCAGCAGCAGGACTAGCGGGGGGGCCGTGACAGATACGCAGTATTTT
v_call: TRBV7-3
clone_size: few
d_call: TRBD2
j_call: TRBJ2-3

cdr3_aa: CASTRAGAHEQYF
cdr3_nt: TGTGCCAGCACTCGCGCAGGGGCCCACGAGCAGTACTTC
v_call: TRBV6-1
clone_size: many
d_call: NA
j_call: TRBJ2-7

cdr3_aa: CASSYSRSGGGETQYF
cdr3_nt: TGTGCCAGCAGTTACTCGAGGTCGGGGGGGGGAGAGACCCAGTACTTC
v_call: TRBV6-5
clone_size: many
d_call: TRBD2
j_call: TRBJ2-5

cdr3_aa: CASSEPGPCAKDIQYF
cdr3_nt: TGTGCCAGCAGTGAACCGGGGCCGTGTGCCAAAGACATTCAGTACTTC
v_call: TRBV25-1
clone_size: NA
d_call: NA
j_call: TRBJ2-4

cdr3_aa: CATAFLPTGTEQFF
cdr3_nt: TGTGCCACCGCATTTCTCCCAACAGGCACCGAGCAGTTCTTC
v_call: TRBV6-1
clone_size: NA
d_call: NA
j_call: TRBJ2-1

cdr3_aa: CASSLDPGDGGYTF
cdr3_nt: TGTGCCAGCAGCTTAGACCCGGGGGACGGTGGCTACACCTTC
v_call: TRBV11-3
clone_size: NA
d_call: NA
j_call: TRBJ1-2

cdr3_aa: CASSGRRAGAYEQYF
cdr3_nt: TGTGCCAGCAGTGGCCGGAGGGCAGGGGCCTACGAGCAGTACTTC
v_call: TRBV12-3/TRBV12-4
clone_size: NA
d_call: NA
j_call: TRBJ2-7

cdr3_aa: CASRTSGRYEQYF
cdr3_nt: TGTGCCAGTCGGACTAGCGGGCGCTACGAGCAGTACTTC
v_call: TRBV6-2/TRBV6-3
clone_size: many
d_call: TRBD2
j_call: TRBJ2-7

cdr3_aa: CASSVVMGLDEQFF
cdr3_nt: TGTGCCAGCAGTGTGGTTATGGGGTTAGATGAGCAGTTCTTC
v_call: TRBV6-1
clone_size: many
d_call: NA
j_call: TRBJ2-1

cdr3_aa: CASSLGIVLAGGPSTGELFF
cdr3_nt: TGTGCCAGCAGTTTAGGCATCGTCTTAGCGGGAGGGCCAAGTACCGGGGAGCTGTTTTTT
v_call: TRBV27
clone_size: once
d_call: TRBD2
j_call: TRBJ2-2

cdr3_aa: CASNRDRENIQYF
cdr3_nt: TGTGCCAGCAACCGGGACAGGGAAAACATTCAGTACTTC
v_call: TRBV27
clone_size: few
d_call: TRBD1
j_call: TRBJ2-4

cdr3_aa: CASSLGSVTDTQYF
cdr3_nt: TGTGCCAGCAGTTTGGGTAGTGTCACAGATACGCAGTATTTT
v_call: TRBV12-3/TRBV12-4
clone_size: NA
d_call: NA
j_call: TRBJ2-3

cdr3_aa: CASTVSGGRGNQPLHF
cdr3_nt: TGTGCCAGCACCGTAAGTGGGGGCAGGGGCAATCAGCCCCTCCATTTT
v_call: TRBV6-1
clone_size: NA
d_call: NA
j_call: TRBJ1-5

cdr3_aa: CASSLRTGTDTQYF
cdr3_nt: TGCGCCAGCAGCCTAAGGACTGGCACAGATACGCAGTATTTT
v_call: TRBV5-1
clone_size: few
d_call: NA
j_call: TRBJ2-3

cdr3_aa: CASSFATGQGNGYTF
cdr3_nt: TGTGCCAGCAGTTTCGCCACGGGACAGGGAAATGGCTACACCTTC
v_call: TRBV27
clone_size: NA
d_call: TRBD1
j_call: TRBJ1-2

cdr3_aa: CASSEALGAGYEQFF
cdr3_nt: TGTGCCAGCAGTGAAGCGCTAGGGGCTGGATATGAGCAGTTCTTC
v_call: TRBV6-1
clone_size: NA
d_call: NA
j_call: TRBJ2-1

cdr3_aa: CASSRRLAGGRGTDTQYF
cdr3_nt: TGTGCCAGCAGTCGCCGACTAGCGGGGGGGCGAGGCACAGACACTCAGTACTTC
v_call: TRBV6-1
clone_size: once
d_call: TRBD2
j_call: TRBJ2-4

cdr3_aa: CASSLQGGGGETQYF
cdr3_nt: TGTGCCAGCAGCTTACAGGGCGGCGGAGGAGAGACCCAGTACTTC
v_call: TRBV7-2
clone_size: NA
d_call: NA
j_call: TRBJ2-5

cdr3_aa: CSVVNPPRVNEQFF
cdr3_nt: TGCAGCGTTGTGAACCCACCGCGGGTCAATGAGCAGTTCTTC
v_call: TRBV29-1
clone_size: NA
d_call: NA
j_call: TRBJ2-1

cdr3_aa: CASREEYYYNSPLHF
cdr3_nt: TGTGCCAGCAGAGAGGAATACTACTATAATTCACCCCTCCACTTT
v_call: TRBV6-1
clone_size: many
d_call: NA
j_call: TRBJ1-6

cdr3_aa: CASSQDLSVDTQYF
cdr3_nt: TGTGCCAGCAGCCAAGATTTGTCGGTAGATACGCAGTATTTT
v_call: TRBV4-2
clone_size: NA
d_call: NA
j_call: TRBJ2-3

cdr3_aa: CAIRTSGRGHNEQFF
cdr3_nt: TGTGCCATCAGAACTAGCGGGAGAGGCCACAATGAGCAGTTCTTC
v_call: TRBV10-3
clone_size: NA
d_call: TRBD2
j_call: TRBJ2-1

cdr3_aa: CASSVGPRGRTDTQYF
cdr3_nt: TGTGCCAGCAGCGTAGGGCCCCGGGGTCGCACAGATACGCAGTATTTT
v_call: TRBV9
clone_size: NA
d_call: NA
j_call: TRBJ2-3

cdr3_aa: CASPRRDKNTGELFF
cdr3_nt: TGTGCCAGCCCCCGCCGGGACAAGAACACCGGGGAGCTGTTTTTT
v_call: TRBV27
clone_size: many
d_call: NA
j_call: TRBJ2-2

cdr3_aa: CASSVAPEGTQYF
cdr3_nt: TGCGCCAGCAGTGTAGCCCCAGAGGGGACCCAGTACTTC
v_call: TRBV10-1
clone_size: NA
d_call: NA
j_call: TRBJ2-5

cdr3_aa: CASSETWTPNTEAFF
cdr3_nt: TGTGCCAGCAGTGAAACGTGGACACCGAACACTGAAGCTTTCTTT
v_call: TRBV6-1
clone_size: many
d_call: NA
j_call: TRBJ1-1

cdr3_aa: CASSAKGETQYF
cdr3_nt: TGTGCCAGCAGTGCAAAGGGCGAGACCCAGTACTTC
v_call: TRBV27
clone_size: NA
d_call: NA
j_call: TRBJ2-5

cdr3_aa: CASRPREAGEQYF
cdr3_nt: TGTGCCAGCAGACCCCGAGAAGCAGGCGAGCAGTACTTC
v_call: TRBV27
clone_size: NA
d_call: NA
j_call: TRBJ2-7

cdr3_aa: CASSLGLETAKETQFF
cdr3_nt: TGTGCCAGCAGCTTAGGCCTCGAAACAGCGAAAGAGACCCAGTTCTTC
v_call: TRBV7-2
clone_size: NA
d_call: NA
j_call: TRBJ2-1

cdr3_aa: CASSLGGRGRTSYYNEQFF
cdr3_nt: TGTGCCAGCAGCTTAGGGGGCAGGGGGCGAACTAGTTACTACAATGAGCAGTTCTTC
v_call: TRBV7-2
clone_size: NA
d_call: TRBD1
j_call: TRBJ2-1

cdr3_aa: CASSQGVTAYGYTF
cdr3_nt: TGCGCCAGCAGCCAAGGAGTGACAGCCTATGGCTACACCTTC
v_call: TRBV4-1
clone_size: NA
d_call: NA
j_call: TRBJ1-2

cdr3_aa: CARGREDSSTDTQYF
cdr3_nt: TGTGCCAGGGGGCGCGAGGACAGTTCCACAGATACGCAGTACTTT
v_call: TRBV6-1
clone_size: NA
d_call: NA
j_call: TRBJ2-3

cdr3_aa: CASRKASGGSYNEQFF
cdr3_nt: TGTGCCAGCAGAAAAGCTAGCGGGGGCTCCTACAATGAGCAGTTCTTC
v_call: TRBV6-1
clone_size: NA
d_call: TRBD2
j_call: TRBJ2-1

cdr3_aa: CASKGPAGENEQFF
cdr3_nt: TGTGCCAGCAAGGGCCCAGCGGGAGAAAATGAGCAGTTCTTC
v_call: TRBV12-3/TRBV12-4
clone_size: NA
d_call: TRBD2
j_call: TRBJ2-1

cdr3_aa: CASSISQGATGELFF
cdr3_nt: TGTGCCAGCAGTATTTCCCAGGGGGCCACCGGGGAGCTGTTTTTT
v_call: TRBV28
clone_size: many
d_call: TRBD1
j_call: TRBJ2-2

cdr3_aa: CASSASQGFTDTQYF
cdr3_nt: TGTGCCAGCAGCGCCTCACAGGGGTTCACAGATACGCAGTATTTT
v_call: TRBV9
clone_size: NA
d_call: TRBD1
j_call: TRBJ2-3

cdr3_aa: CSARRLAGGAGRETQYF
cdr3_nt: TGCAGTGCTAGAAGACTAGCGGGGGGAGCCGGCCGGGAGACCCAGTACTTC
v_call: TRBV20-1
clone_size: NA
d_call: TRBD2
j_call: TRBJ2-5